This TCR beta chain stems from a study of shared clonotypes between healthy human individuals. Regarding the study as a whole: The four-donor shared clonotypes exceeded non-shared clonotypes in generation probability, with non-shared ones scoring lower. Genetic and exposure-history diversity was limited by the few donors.

The CDR3 is made up of 17 amino acids. Trimming cost V 6 bases and J 1 base, with 22 bases left between them. From germline, CDR1 is MNHEY and CDR2 SMNVEV (reference sequence). With respect to this clone: The antigen is unknown.

The table came from immunoSEQ multiplex PCR; TCRdb's copy has only in-frame clones and leaves some out. The data show a few million clones, more than 80% seen once. The rearrangement uses TRBV27 and TRBJ2-7, with D tentatively TRBD1 (5 bases). Sequences were obtained from naive CD4+ T cells from PBMCs. Specified subset: CD45RA+ positively selected. This sequence was found in a man between 18 and 29 years old in good health. Some clones in this sample may be carry-over from other donors' samples. CDR3 sequence reads: CASRTGPSRARSYEQYF. CDR3 nucleotides: TGTGCCAGCAGGACCGGTCCGTCCAGGGCTAGGTCCTACGAGCAGTACTTC.